This T cell receptor beta chain stems from a study of post-analysis software for immune sequencing data. Study-level information: Disease trajectories encompassed relapsing-remitting, secondary progressive and progressive-relapsing multiple sclerosis.

This clonotype was picked up one time. Its antigen remains unknown. Study observations and caveats: Diversity measured as normalized Chao1 was significantly lower in multiple sclerosis patients than in controls. Batch-matched samples strongly co-clustered by F measure. In patients, four to six TRBV segments were more frequent than in controls, with TRBV5-6, TRBV5-1 and TRBV20-1 among them.

The ends were cut back, 3 bases at V and 6 bases at J, with 12 bases in the middle. The CDR3 contains 14 residues. Libraries were made from TCR beta cDNA, and they carried unique molecular identifiers. Input amounts of roughly 0.9 to 10 million T cells were used. These gave about 500,000 cDNA molecules, so each molecule approximated one T cell. TCRdb analysed the PCR reads with MiXCR anew, one entry per CDR3 protein. Altogether roughly 800,000 distinct CDR3 sequences are present, approximately 50% being singletons, with the ten largest covering about 4.8%. The origin of this receptor is a girl aged 10 to 17 with multiple sclerosis. The chain has TRBV12-3 or TRBV12-4 and TRBJ2-1; D perhaps matches TRBD2 (5 bases). Sequencing used blood. The CDR3 DNA sequence: TGTGCCAGCAGTTTTGGGAGTGGGGTCAATGAGCAGTTCTTC. This codes for CASSFGSGVNEQFF.